The rows below give T cell receptor beta chains drawn from one sample of a study of blood T cell repertoires in COVID-19. Assay: immunoSEQ multiplex PCR; the TCRdb copy retains only in-frame clones and omits some. Here the sample spans 100,000 to 150,000 clones, 82% being singletons. The sample was peripheral blood. The source of these receptors is a human donor in a cohort sampled during active COVID-19. Each CDR3 is given with its conserved first and last residue. A D gene is named only where the DNA matches it firmly. Expanded clones get a size class; other rows say once, few or many, or leave the size out.

J gene	D gene	V gene	clone size	CDR3 protein	CDR3 DNA
TRBJ1-1	TRBD1	TRBV2	NA	CASTQSDRVGAGGAFF	TGTGCCAGCACCCAGAGTGACAGGGTGGGTGCTGGTGGAGCTTTCTTT
TRBJ2-3	TRBD1	TRBV28	NA	CASSFQSVGTGRNTDTQYF	TGTGCCAGCAGTTTTCAAAGCGTTGGGACAGGCCGAAACACAGATACGCAGTATTTT
TRBJ2-7	TRBD1	TRBV6-5	few	CASRLDREWHEQYF	TGTGCCAGCAGATTAGACAGGGAGTGGCACGAGCAGTACTTC
TRBJ2-7	TRBD2	TRBV28	NA	CASSLGGLNSPYEQYF	TGTGCCAGCAGTTTAGGGGGACTAAACTCCCCCTACGAGCAGTACTTC
TRBJ1-5	TRBD1	TRBV19	NA	CASSHGDRSNQPQHF	TGTGCCAGTAGTCATGGGGACAGGTCCAATCAGCCCCAGCATTTT
TRBJ1-2	NA	TRBV28	NA	CASSLPSPLNYGYTF	TGTGCCAGCAGTTTACCTTCCCCTCTAAACTATGGCTACACCTTC
TRBJ1-2	NA	TRBV5-1	NA	CASSLSGAGNYGYTF	TGCGCCAGCAGCTTGTCAGGGGCTGGTAACTATGGCTACACCTTC
TRBJ1-3	NA	TRBV7-6	NA	CASSLEQNGNTIYF	TGTGCCAGCAGCTTAGAACAGAATGGAAACACCATATATTTT
TRBJ1-3	NA	TRBV7-2	NA	CASSLASQLGNTIYF	TGTGCCAGCAGCTTAGCTAGCCAGCTTGGAAACACCATATATTTT
TRBJ2-5	TRBD2	TRBV29-1	NA	CSDAAAGGGETQYF	TGCAGCGATGCCGCAGCGGGGGGTGGAGAGACCCAGTACTTC
TRBJ2-5	TRBD2	TRBV7-2	NA	CASSPSGAAYQETQYF	TGTGCCAGCAGCCCCAGCGGGGCGGCGTACCAAGAGACCCAGTACTTC
TRBJ1-1	TRBD1	TRBV18	NA	CASSPPLGQGAEAFF	TGTGCCAGCTCACCACCGCTGGGACAGGGGGCTGAAGCTTTCTTT
TRBJ2-7	TRBD1	TRBV6-5	NA	CASSPRDRGSYEQYF	TGTGCCAGCAGTCCCCGGGACAGGGGGTCCTACGAGCAGTACTTC
TRBJ2-3	TRBD2	TRBV4-2	once	CASSQGSAGGRRDTQYF	TGTGCCAGCAGCCAAGGGTCCGCGGGGGGTCGCAGGGATACGCAGTATTTT
TRBJ1-3	TRBD1	TRBV15	NA	CATSRLTGGLTGNTIYF	TGTGCCACCAGCAGGCTGACAGGGGGGCTCACTGGAAACACCATATATTTT
TRBJ2-1	NA	TRBV19	NA	CASRGMGDSNEQFF	TGTGCCAGTCGGGGGATGGGGGACTCCAATGAGCAGTTCTTC
TRBJ2-3	TRBD2	TRBV27	NA	CASSTLAGVTDTQYF	TGTGCCAGCAGTACGCTAGCGGGGGTCACAGATACGCAGTATTTT
TRBJ1-6	NA	TRBV5-5	NA	CASSFENSPLHF	TGTGCCAGCAGCTTCGAGAATTCACCCCTCCACTTT
TRBJ2-1	TRBD1	TRBV6-6	NA	CASSYPRGPNEQFF	TGTGCCAGCAGTTACCCCAGGGGGCCTAATGAGCAGTTCTTC
TRBJ1-5	NA	TRBV6-2/TRBV6-3	once	CASSEEQGHGNQPQHF	TGTGCCAGCAGCGAAGAACAGGGTCATGGCAATCAGCCCCAGCATTTT
TRBJ2-1	NA	TRBV11-3	NA	CASSLNPRGEQFF	TGTGCCAGCAGCTTAAATCCTCGGGGTGAGCAGTTCTTC
TRBJ2-3	TRBD2	TRBV7-9	once	CASSLEGTTVDTQYF	TGTGCCAGCAGCTTAGAGGGGACTACCGTTGATACGCAGTATTTT
TRBJ1-2	TRBD1	TRBV11-2	NA	CASSRDRVAYGYTF	TGTGCCAGCAGCCGGGACAGGGTGGCCTATGGCTACACCTTC
TRBJ1-1	TRBD1	TRBV5-1	few	CASSTQGGRDGTEAFF	TGCGCCAGCAGCACCCAAGGGGGCAGGGATGGAACTGAAGCTTTCTTT
TRBJ1-5	NA	TRBV27	once	CASSPLGIVEPQHF	TGTGCCAGCAGTCCCCTCGGTATAGTGGAGCCCCAGCATTTT
TRBJ2-7	NA	TRBV4-1	NA	CASSQVTGWEQYF	TGCGCCAGCAGCCAAGTTACGGGGTGGGAGCAGTACTTC
TRBJ2-3	TRBD2	TRBV24-1	NA	CATSEPLAGTDTQYF	TGTGCCACCAGTGAGCCTCTAGCGGGCACAGATACGCAGTATTTT
TRBJ2-7	TRBD1	TRBV11-2	NA	CASSFAGGRYEQYF	TGTGCCAGCAGCTTCGCAGGGGGACGCTACGAGCAGTACTTC
TRBJ2-3	TRBD1	TRBV5-1	NA	CASSLIPGQGADTQYF	TGCGCCAGCAGCCTGATACCGGGACAGGGGGCGGATACGCAGTATTTT
TRBJ1-2	NA	TRBV11-2	NA	CASSLEGQIYGYTF	TGTGCCAGCAGCTTGGAGGGGCAGATCTATGGCTACACCTTC
TRBJ2-1	NA	TRBV7-2	NA	CASSLVGPRMDEQFF	TGTGCCAGCAGCTTAGTGGGCCCCCGTATGGATGAGCAGTTCTTC
TRBJ1-1	TRBD1	TRBV10-3	NA	CAIKDRGANTEAFF	TGTGCCATCAAGGACAGGGGCGCTAACACTGAAGCTTTCTTT
TRBJ2-3	TRBD2	TRBV28	NA	CASSLDSSGGLDTQYF	TGTGCCAGCAGTTTAGACTCTAGCGGGGGGTTAGATACGCAGTATTTT
TRBJ2-1	NA	TRBV21-1	NA	CASSNRQGSYNEQFF	TGTGCCAGCAGCAATAGACAGGGCTCCTACAATGAGCAGTTCTTC
TRBJ2-2	TRBD1	TRBV5-1	NA	CASSLVGTGDTGELFF	TGCGCCAGCAGCTTGGTCGGGACAGGCGACACCGGGGAGCTGTTTTTT
TRBJ1-5	NA	TRBV28	NA	CASSLFSGPGSNQPQHF	TGTGCCAGCAGTTTATTTTCAGGGCCAGGTTCCAATCAGCCCCAGCATTTT
TRBJ2-7	TRBD1	TRBV7-8	NA	CASSPGQGYEQYF	TGTGCCAGCAGCCCCGGACAGGGGTACGAGCAGTACTTC
TRBJ2-3	TRBD2	TRBV7-2	NA	CASTPLAGFTDTQYF	TGTGCCAGCACCCCTCTAGCGGGGTTCACAGATACGCAGTATTTT
TRBJ1-4	NA	TRBV27	NA	CASSFRGLSVEKLFF	TGTGCCAGCAGTTTCCGGGGTCTCTCGGTAGAAAAACTGTTTTTT
TRBJ2-3	NA	TRBV18	NA	CASSQSRSTDTQYF	TGTGCCAGCTCACAGTCCCGGAGCACAGATACGCAGTATTTT
TRBJ2-3	TRBD2	TRBV5-1	NA	CASSLVGLTVSTDTQYF	TGCGCCAGCAGCTTGGTGGGACTAACCGTTTCCACAGATACGCAGTATTTT
TRBJ1-2	NA	TRBV15	NA	CATGGQPYGYTF	TGTGCCACCGGAGGGCAGCCATATGGCTACACCTTC
TRBJ2-3	NA	TRBV4-3	NA	CASSQTSTDTQYF	TGCGCCAGCAGCCAAACTAGCACAGATACGCAGTATTTT
TRBJ2-3	TRBD2	TRBV4-2	NA	CASSQDKGGGGYTDTQYF	TGTGCCAGCAGCCAAGATAAGGGCGGCGGGGGGTACACAGATACGCAGTATTTT
TRBJ2-4	NA	TRBV14	NA	CASSPKQGRHIQYF	TGTGCCAGCAGCCCCAAACAGGGAAGGCACATTCAGTACTTC
TRBJ2-1	NA	TRBV15	NA	CATSRERGFYNEQFF	TGTGCCACCAGCAGAGAAAGGGGGTTCTACAATGAGCAGTTCTTC
TRBJ1-6	NA	TRBV12-5	few	CASGLDSDSPLHF	TGTGCTAGTGGTTTGGATTCAGATTCACCCCTCCACTTT
TRBJ1-5	NA	TRBV4-1	few	CASSQEGGGNQPQHF	TGCGCCAGCAGCCAAGAGGGCGGGGGCAATCAGCCCCAGCATTTT
TRBJ1-4	NA	TRBV5-6	NA	CASSPAGTEKLFF	TGTGCCAGCAGCCCCGCAGGAACCGAAAAACTGTTTTTT